This is a list of T cell receptor beta chains from one sample in a study of T cells in localized non-small cell lung cancer. Data came from immunoSEQ multiplex PCR; TCRdb stores just in-frame clones and leaves some out. The table shows over 15,000 clones, with around 83% occurring only once. The starting material was peripheral blood, obtained before any cancer treatment. The receptors stem from a male donor aged 60 or over with stage I lung adenocarcinoma. Each CDR3 is given with its conserved first and last residue. The D gene is left open where the match is weak. Rows may omit the clone size; those that give it use once, few, many or a size class.

>TRBJ2-1|.|12|.|TRBV16
CASSQSGAREFF
TGTGCCAGCAGCCAATCGGGCGCTAGGGAGTTCTTC
>TRBJ1-3|.|15|TRBD1|TRBV6-5
CASSPGQGYGNTIYF
TGTGCCAGCAGCCCGGGACAGGGCTATGGAAACACCATATATTTT
>TRBJ2-5|.|15|.|TRBV6-6
CASSYTPQMGETQYF
TGTGCCAGCAGTTACACCCCCCAAATGGGAGAGACCCAGTACTTC
>TRBJ2-2|few|12|.|TRBV28
CASTLNTGELFF
TGTGCCAGCACCTTGAACACCGGGGAGCTGTTTTTT
>TRBJ1-6|.|15|TRBD1|TRBV7-8
CASSLTGQGNSPLHF
TGTGCCAGCAGCTTAACTGGACAGGGGAATTCACCCCTCCACTTT
>TRBJ1-5|few|11|.|TRBV28
CASSSTRPQHF
TGTGCCAGCAGTTCTACAAGACCCCAGCATTTT
>TRBJ2-1|once|11|.|TRBV28
CASSLGYEQFF
TGTGCCAGCAGTTTAGGGTATGAGCAGTTCTTC
>TRBJ1-5|.|15|.|TRBV30
CAWSLVVSSNQPQHF
TGTGCCTGGAGCCTGGTCGTTTCTAGCAATCAGCCCCAGCATTTT
>TRBJ2-2|.|16|.|TRBV5-6
CASSPGWTTNTGELFF
TGTGCCAGCAGCCCGGGGTGGACAACGAACACCGGGGAGCTGTTTTTT
>TRBJ2-3|.|12|.|TRBV6-1
CASSLPGDTQYF
TGTGCCAGCAGCCTCCCGGGGGATACGCAGTATTTT
>TRBJ2-2|.|20|.|TRBV1
CTSSQDPGLAASMDTGELFF
TGCACCAGCAGCCAAGATCCCGGACTAGCGGCCTCCATGGACACCGGGGAGCTGTTTTTT
>TRBJ2-3|.|16|TRBD1|TRBV6-1
CASSESRGQHTDTQYF
TGTGCCAGCAGTGAAAGCAGGGGGCAGCACACAGATACGCAGTATTTT
>TRBJ2-1|few|15|.|TRBV9
CASSVGGTPWGEQFF
TGTGCCAGCAGCGTAGGAGGGACCCCCTGGGGTGAGCAGTTCTTC
>TRBJ1-6|.|15|TRBD1|TRBV7-2
CASSLGGTGNSPLHF
TGTGCCAGCAGCTTAGGCGGGACAGGGAATTCACCCCTCCACTTT